This entry is about one T cell receptor (beta chain). Its antigen remains unidentified. The data stem from a study of shared clonotypes between healthy human individuals. Study findings and constraints: Sampling included only blood; tissue repertoires likely differ. Relative to their counterparts shared across all four donors, non-shared clonotypes exhibited diminished generation probabilities.

All donors were healthy HIV-negative adults lacking recent acute infections or vaccinations. TCRdb keeps only in-frame clones here, not all; method: immunoSEQ multiplex PCR. The sample yields about 1.1 million clones, approximately 78% seen once. Between the trimmed V and J ends, which lost 7 bases and 6 bases, there was a span of 7 bases. The CDR3 is 10 amino acids. Germline V CDR1 and CDR2: DFQATT, SNEGSKA (reference sequence). The receptor comes from a man aged 18-30 years in good health. Some clones in this sample may be carry-over from other donors' samples. V usage is TRBV20-1 and J usage is TRBJ2-1; D is ambiguous. Sequenced: memory CD4+ T cells from PBMCs. Subset here: CD45RA-negative fraction. The CDR3 region is CSGKGNEQFF. The CDR3 nucleotides read TGCAGTGGAAAGGGCAATGAGCAGTTCTTC.